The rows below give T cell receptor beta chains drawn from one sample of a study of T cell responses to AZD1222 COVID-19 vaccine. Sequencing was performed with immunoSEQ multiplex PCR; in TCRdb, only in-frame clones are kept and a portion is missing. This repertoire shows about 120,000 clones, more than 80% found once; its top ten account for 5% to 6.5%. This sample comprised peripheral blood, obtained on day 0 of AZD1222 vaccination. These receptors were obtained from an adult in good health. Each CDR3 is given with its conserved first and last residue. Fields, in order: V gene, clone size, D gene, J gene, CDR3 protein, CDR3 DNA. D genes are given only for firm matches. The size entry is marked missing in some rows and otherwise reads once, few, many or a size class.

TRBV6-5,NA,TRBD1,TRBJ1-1,CASSKTGDTEAFF,TGTGCCAGCAGCAAGACAGGGGACACTGAAGCTTTCTTT
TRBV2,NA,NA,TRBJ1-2,CASSEVVQVNFYGYTF,TGTGCCAGCAGTGAAGTGGTACAGGTTAATTTCTATGGCTACACCTTC
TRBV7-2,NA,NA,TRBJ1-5,CASSLGAGSQPQHF,TGTGCCAGCAGCTTAGGGGCAGGTTCTCAGCCCCAGCATTTT
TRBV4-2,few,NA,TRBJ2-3,CASSQETSPRTDTQYF,TGTGCCAGCAGCCAAGAAACTAGTCCGCGCACAGATACGCAGTATTTT
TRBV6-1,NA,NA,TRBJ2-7,CASSENWAGTYEQYF,TGTGCCAGCAGTGAAAATTGGGCAGGGACCTACGAGCAGTACTTC
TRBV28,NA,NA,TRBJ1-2,CASRQDSLRHGYTF,TGTGCCAGCAGACAGGACAGCCTGAGGCATGGCTACACCTTC
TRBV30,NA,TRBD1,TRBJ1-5,CAWSGQGVLPQHF,TGTGCCTGGAGTGGACAGGGGGTCCTGCCCCAGCATTTT
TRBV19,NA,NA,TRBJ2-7,CASSKVFYEQYF,TGTGCCAGTAGTAAAGTCTTCTACGAGCAGTACTTC
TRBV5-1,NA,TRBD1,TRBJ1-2,CASSLGGQGAGGYTF,TGCGCCAGCAGCCTTGGGGGACAGGGGGCAGGAGGCTACACCTTC
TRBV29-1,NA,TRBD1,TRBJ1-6,CSVRQGGDSPLHF,TGCAGCGTCCGACAGGGCGGGGATTCACCCCTCCACTTT
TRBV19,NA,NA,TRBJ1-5,CASSIDPVVRQPQHF,TGTGCCAGTAGTATAGATCCAGTTGTTCGGCAGCCCCAGCATTTT
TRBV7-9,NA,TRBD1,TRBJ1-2,CASSLYRGNYGYTF,TGTGCCAGCAGCTTATACAGGGGTAACTATGGCTACACCTTC
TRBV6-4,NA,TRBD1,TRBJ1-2,CASSEQGAGYGYTF,TGTGCCAGCAGTGAACAGGGGGCCGGCTATGGCTACACCTTC
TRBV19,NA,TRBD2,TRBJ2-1,CASKDLAREGGEFF,TGTGCCAGTAAGGACCTCGCGCGGGAGGGGGGAGAGTTCTTC
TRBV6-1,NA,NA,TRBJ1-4,CASSEWGFNPEKLFF,TGTGCCAGCAGTGAATGGGGGTTTAATCCAGAAAAACTGTTTTTT
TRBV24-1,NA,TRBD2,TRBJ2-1,CATRAKSGTSGVNEQFF,TGTGCCACCAGGGCGAAGTCCGGGACTAGCGGAGTTAATGAGCAGTTCTTC
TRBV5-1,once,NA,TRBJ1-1,CASSFDRRGTEAFF,TGCGCCAGCAGCTTCGACAGGAGGGGGACTGAAGCTTTCTTT
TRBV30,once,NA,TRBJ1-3,CAWRKRGGLSGNTIYF,TGTGCCTGGAGAAAAAGGGGAGGGCTCTCTGGAAACACCATATATTTT
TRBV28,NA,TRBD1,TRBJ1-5,CATQQGNNQPQHF,TGTGCCACCCAACAGGGGAACAATCAGCCCCAGCATTTT
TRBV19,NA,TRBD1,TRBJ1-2,CASSTNIPGQILSYGYTF,TGTGCCAGTAGTACTAACATCCCGGGACAGATCCTATCATATGGCTACACCTTC
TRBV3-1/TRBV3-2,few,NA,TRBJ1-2,CASSQRILGYTF,TGTGCCAGCAGCCAACGGATTCTGGGCTACACCTTC
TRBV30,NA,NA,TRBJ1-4,CAWSRLPDTLNEKLFF,TGTGCCTGGAGCCGTCTTCCGGACACCCTTAATGAAAAACTGTTTTTT
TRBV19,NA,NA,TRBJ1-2,CASTPAERGYGYTF,TGTGCCAGTACCCCAGCGGAAAGGGGCTATGGCTACACCTTC
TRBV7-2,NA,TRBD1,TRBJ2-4,CASSAIQGAKNIQYF,TGTGCCAGCAGCGCCATACAGGGGGCCAAAAACATTCAGTACTTC
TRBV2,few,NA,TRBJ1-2,CASSDSGTIYGYTF,TGTGCCAGCAGTGATTCTGGGACCATCTATGGCTACACCTTC
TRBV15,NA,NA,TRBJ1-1,CATSSYRENTEAFF,TGTGCCACCAGCAGCTACAGGGAGAACACTGAAGCTTTCTTT
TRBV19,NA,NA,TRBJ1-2,CASSSPTTSHFGGYTF,TGTGCCAGTAGTTCCCCGACAACATCTCACTTTGGTGGCTACACCTTC
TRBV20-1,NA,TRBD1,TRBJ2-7,CSASVGQYEQYF,TGCAGTGCTAGTGTGGGACAGTACGAGCAGTACTTC
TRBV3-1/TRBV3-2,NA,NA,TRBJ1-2,CASSLTETYGYTF,TGTGCCAGCAGCCTGACAGAGACCTATGGCTACACCTTC
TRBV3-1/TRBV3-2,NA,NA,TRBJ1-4,CASSHLGEKLFF,TGTGCCAGCAGCCATTTAGGAGAAAAACTGTTTTTT
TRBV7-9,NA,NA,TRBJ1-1,CASSFRVGLMNTEAFF,TGTGCCAGCAGCTTCAGGGTAGGGTTGATGAACACTGAAGCTTTCTTT
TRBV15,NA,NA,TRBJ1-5,CATSRGGGVASNQPQHF,TGTGCCACCAGCAGGGGGGGCGGGGTAGCGAGCAATCAGCCCCAGCATTTT
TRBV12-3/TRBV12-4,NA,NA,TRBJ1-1,CASRGTGNTEAFF,TGTGCCAGCAGGGGGACGGGAAACACTGAAGCTTTCTTT
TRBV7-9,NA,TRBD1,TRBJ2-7,CASSIDETGFEQYF,TGTGCCAGCAGCATAGATGAGACAGGGTTCGAGCAGTACTTC
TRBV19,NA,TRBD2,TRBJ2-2,CASVGGRTGELFF,TGTGCCAGCGTCGGGGGGAGAACCGGGGAGCTGTTTTTT
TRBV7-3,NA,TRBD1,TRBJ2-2,CASSLRDRSTGELFF,TGTGCCAGCAGCTTAAGGGACAGATCAACCGGGGAGCTGTTTTTT
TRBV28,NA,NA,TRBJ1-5,CASSHTGTLTNQPQHF,TGTGCCAGCAGCCACACCGGTACCCTTACCAATCAGCCCCAGCATTTT
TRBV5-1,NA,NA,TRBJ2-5,CASSFGPNRVGETQYF,TGCGCCAGCAGCTTTGGGCCTAACAGGGTTGGAGAGACCCAGTACTTC
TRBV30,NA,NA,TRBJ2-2,CAWSSLVGTGELFF,TGTGCCTGGAGCTCCCTGGTGGGAACCGGGGAGCTGTTTTTT
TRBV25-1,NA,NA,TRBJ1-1,CASSESAGRTEAFF,TGTGCCAGCAGTGAATCAGCAGGGCGCACTGAAGCTTTCTTT
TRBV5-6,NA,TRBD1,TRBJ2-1,CASSSGQGAFNEQFF,TGTGCCAGCAGCTCCGGACAGGGGGCCTTCAATGAGCAGTTCTTC
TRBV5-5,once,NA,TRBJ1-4,CASSLAWWQRYEKLFF,TGTGCCAGCAGCTTGGCATGGTGGCAGCGCTATGAAAAACTGTTTTTT
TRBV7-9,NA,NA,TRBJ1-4,CASSSGGGEKLFF,TGTGCCAGCAGCTCCGGGGGCGGAGAAAAACTGTTTTTT
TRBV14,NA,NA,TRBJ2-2,CASSQDWTTGELFF,TGTGCCAGCAGCCAAGATTGGACAACCGGGGAGCTGTTTTTT
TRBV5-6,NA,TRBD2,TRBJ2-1,CASSPRGDDEQFF,TGTGCCAGCAGCCCCCGGGGGGATGATGAGCAGTTCTTC
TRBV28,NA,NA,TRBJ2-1,CASRGANYNEQFF,TGTGCCAGCCGGGGGGCCAACTACAATGAGCAGTTCTTC
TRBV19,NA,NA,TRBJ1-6,CATKPGLSNSPLHF,TGTGCCACCAAACCGGGACTCAGCAATTCACCCCTCCACTTT
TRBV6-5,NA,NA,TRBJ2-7,CASSYSPGLGGEQYF,TGTGCCAGCAGTTACTCGCCGGGACTCGGTGGCGAGCAGTACTTC
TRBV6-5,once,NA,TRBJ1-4,CATRGMTNEKLFF,TGTGCCACCCGTGGTATGACTAATGAAAAACTGTTTTTT
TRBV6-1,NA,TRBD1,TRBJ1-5,CASSEVGTVKFSNQPQHF,TGTGCCAGCAGTGAAGTTGGGACAGTCAAATTTAGCAATCAGCCCCAGCATTTT
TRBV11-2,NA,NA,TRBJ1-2,CASSLEPGLGGLSGYTF,TGTGCCAGCAGCTTAGAACCTGGTTTAGGGGGATTGAGTGGCTACACCTTC
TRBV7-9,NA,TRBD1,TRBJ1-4,CASSPSALRDREDEKLFF,TGTGCCAGCAGCCCATCCGCCCTAAGGGACAGGGAAGATGAAAAACTGTTTTTT
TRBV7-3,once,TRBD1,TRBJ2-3,CASSPGQATTDTQYF,TGTGCCAGCAGTCCCGGACAGGCCACCACAGATACGCAGTATTTT
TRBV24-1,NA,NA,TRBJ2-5,CATSDGARDETQYF,TGTGCCACCAGTGATGGCGCCCGGGACGAGACCCAGTACTTC
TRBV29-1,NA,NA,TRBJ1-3,CSVGWGSGNTIYF,TGCAGCGTTGGTTGGGGATCTGGAAACACCATATATTTT
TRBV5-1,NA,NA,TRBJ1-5,CASSLAGDNQPQHF,TGCGCCAGCAGCTTGGCAGGGGACAATCAGCCCCAGCATTTT
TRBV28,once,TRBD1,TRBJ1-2,CASSRTGGTSNYGYTF,TGTGCCAGCAGTAGGACAGGGGGCACTTCTAACTATGGCTACACCTTC
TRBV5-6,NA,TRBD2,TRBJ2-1,CASSLGPLAGDYNEQFF,TGTGCCAGCAGCTTAGGGCCTCTAGCGGGAGATTACAATGAGCAGTTCTTC
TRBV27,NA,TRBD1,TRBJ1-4,CASSFTGENEKLFF,TGTGCCAGCAGTTTCACAGGGGAGAATGAAAAACTGTTTTTT
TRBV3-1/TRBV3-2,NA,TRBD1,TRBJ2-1,CASSRTGTGDYNEQFF,TGTGCCAGCAGCCGCACCGGGACAGGGGACTACAATGAGCAGTTCTTC